The next 11 T cell receptor beta chains were all read from a single sample in a study of shared clonotypes between healthy human individuals. Assay: immunoSEQ multiplex PCR; the TCRdb copy retains only in-frame clones and omits some. The table includes fewer than 600,000 clones, roughly three quarters detected once. Sequenced input: PBMCs. The receptors were sampled from a woman aged 40 to 55 in good health. Some clones in this sample may be carry-over from other donors' samples.

This chain links TRBV5-1 with TRBJ2-1; no reliable D call. Trimming pared 4 bases from V and 2 bases from J, leaving 13 bases between. This CDR3 is 15 amino acids long. The germline CDR1 and CDR2 sequences are SGHRS and YFSETQ. The DNA of the CDR3 is TGCGCCAGCAGCCCTAACTTGAGCCCCTACAATGAGCAGTTCTTC. As protein: CASSPNLSPYNEQFF.

Comments on this clone: This same CDR3 is encoded by further DNA sequences in the sample. V usage is TRBV5-4 and J usage is TRBJ2-7, with 7 bases identical to TRBD2. V lost 1 base to trimming and J lost 0 bases; unmatched junction nucleotides: 10. Germline CDR1 and CDR2: SGHNT and YYREEE (reference sequence). The CDR3 extends over 17 amino acids. The CDR3 loop reads CASSLPPGREGSYEQYF. In nucleotides, the CDR3 is TGTGCCAGCAGCTTGCCCCCCGGCAGGGAGGGCTCCTACGAGCAGTACTTC.

The chain is built from TRBV13 and TRBJ2-4; 11 nucleotides agree with TRBD2. Trimming took 5 bases from V and 9 from J; bases not matched to a gene: 15. The CDR3 contains 17 residues. The germline V gene encodes CDR1 PRHDT and CDR2 FYEKMQ (reference sequence). The CDR3 DNA sequence: TGTGCCAGCAGCGATAGCGGGAGGGCCTATCATTCTGGCATTCAGTACTTC. Translating it yields CASSDSGRAYHSGIQYF. Looking up the rest from reference TRBV13 and TRBJ2-4 gives the full variable domain: AAGVIQSPRHLIKEKRETATLKCYPIPRHDTVYWYQQGPGQDPQFLISFYEKMQSDKGSIPDRFSAQQFSDYHSELNMSSLELGDSALYFCASSDSGRAYHSGIQYFGAGTRLSVL.

The genes are TRBV11-3 and TRBJ2-7, with 11 bases lining up with TRBD2. The CDR3 spans 15 residues. In germline, CDR1 is SGHNT, CDR2 YENEEA. V lost 1 base to trimming and J lost 3 bases; unmatched junction nucleotides: 2. CDR3 amino acids: CASSLAGLADYEQYF. CDR3 sequence (DNA): TGTGCCAGCAGCTTAGCGGGACTAGCGGACTACGAGCAGTACTTC.

The chain is built from TRBV19 and TRBJ1-1, with 7 bases identical to TRBD1. Germline lookup yields CDR1 LNHDA and CDR2 SQIVND (reference sequence). The V segment lost 6 bases and the J segment 4 bases; nucleotides outside the gene matches: 8. The CDR3 runs 14 residues. The CDR3 nucleotides read TGTGCCAGTAGAAACAGGGGCTGGAGCACTGAAGCTTTCTTT. Its protein is CASRNRGWSTEAFF.

The CDR3 region is CASSLLAGGMYEQYF. DNA of the CDR3: TGTGCCAGTAGTTTACTAGCGGGAGGGATGTACGAGCAGTACTTC. The chain combines TRBV19 with TRBJ2-7; 13 bases agree with TRBD2. The trim removed 5 bases at V and 4 bases at J, leaving 5 bases unmatched. The CDR3 spans 15 residues. Germline values: CDR1 LNHDA, CDR2 SQIVND (reference sequence).

This clone was recorded at least ten times. The chain joins TRBV27 to TRBJ1-5, with D perhaps matching TRBD1 (5 bases). The CDR3 has 15 amino acids. With 7 bases removed from V and 6 bases from J, the gap between germline ends came to 19 bases. Germline V CDR1 and CDR2: MNHEY, SMNVEV (reference sequence). CDR3 coding DNA: TGTGCCAGCACTATAACCGGGGGTGGTTCTCAGCCCCAGCATTTT. Translating it yields CASTITGGGSQPQHF.

This clone appeared a few times. The gene calls are TRBV13 and TRBJ1-4, with TRBD1 identical over 7 bases. With V trimmed by 3 bases and J by 3 bases, 1 base remained unmatched. This CDR3 has 14 amino acids. CDR1 is PRHDT, CDR2 FYEKMQ, per germline (reference sequence). DNA of the CDR3: TGTGCCAGCAGCTTCGGGACAGCTAATGAAAAACTGTTTTTT. It encodes CASSFGTANEKLFF.

To note about this clone: Other DNA variants within this sample encode the same CDR3. The chain is built from TRBV29-1 and TRBJ2-7; D gene uncertain. Germline loops: CDR1 SQVTM, CDR2 ANQGSEA. Deletions cut 1 base from V and 4 bases from J, with 5 bases between. CDR3 length: 11 residues. DNA of the CDR3: TGCAGCGTTGAAGTGGGATACGAGCAGTACTTC. It encodes CSVEVGYEQYF.

V and J are TRBV7-3 and TRBJ2-7; D uncertain. V lost 2 bases and J lost 6, with 17 bases in between. Germline assignment: CDR1 SGHTA and CDR2 FQGTGA. The CDR3 sequence is 15 residues long. In nucleotides, the CDR3 is TGTGCCAGCAGCTTAGGGGTGGCGGATGCAGGCGAGCAGTACTTC. Translation: CASSLGVADAGEQYF.

J is TRBJ2-7 and V is TRBV6-1; 9 bases are shared with TRBD2. V shed 2 bases, J shed 7 bases, and the junction held 6 bases outside the gene matches. The CDR3 is made up of 14 amino acids. Germline-derived CDR1 and CDR2 are MNHNS and SASEGT. The CDR3 bases are TGTGCCAGCAGTGAACGCGGGCTAGCGGGAGAGCAGTACTTC. This sequence encodes CASSERGLAGEQYF.